These 10 T cell receptor beta chains were sequenced from one sample in a study of response to subunit inactivated influenza vaccine. TCRdb called the RT-PCR reads again in MiXCR, with one record for every CDR3 protein. Altogether some 520,000 distinct CDR3 sequences are present, more than 15% being singletons, with the ten largest covering less than 4%. The material was CD4+ T cells sorted from PBMCs, obtained less than 25 months after vaccination. These receptors all come from a man in his fifties or sixties who received an inactivated influenza vaccine.

The chain is built from TRBV4-1 and TRBJ1-4; TRBD1 is a possible D gene (5 bases). The V gene lost 0 bases and the J gene lost 4 bases, with 9 bases spanning the gap. From germline, CDR1 is MGHRA and CDR2 YSYEKL. The CDR3 has 15 amino acids. The CDR3 nucleotides are TGCGCCAGCAGCCAAGATTCAGGGTTTAATGAAAAACTGTTTTTT. It is translated as CASSQDSGFNEKLFF.

This clonotype has just a few counts. J is TRBJ2-7 and V is TRBV28; D possibly corresponds to TRBD2 (6 bases). V was clipped by 8 bases and J by 2 bases, with 16 bases between them. This CDR3 spans 14 amino acids. CDR1 is MDHEN and CDR2 is SYDVKM in the germline V gene. The CDR3 here is CASAREPTAYEQYF. CDR3 DNA: TGTGCCAGCGCCCGGGAGCCGACCGCCTACGAGCAGTACTTC.

Ten or more counts support this clonotype. The V and J genes are TRBV9 and TRBJ2-2; possibly TRBD1 for D (7 bases). CDR3 length: 15 residues. Deletions cut 2 bases from V and 1 base from J, with 9 bases between. From germline, CDR1 is SGDLS and CDR2 YYNGEE. The CDR3 loop reads CASSVQGGNTGELFF. The DNA of the CDR3 is TGTGCCAGCAGCGTCCAGGGGGGGAACACCGGGGAGCTGTTTTTT.

This clonotype was picked up a small number of times. This chain connects TRBV4-2 to TRBJ2-1; the D is unclear. The length of the CDR3 is 14 residues. V was trimmed by 1 base and J by 6 bases, leaving 10 bases between them. Per the germline V gene, CDR1 is LGHNA and CDR2 is YNFKEQ. Here the CDR3 reads CASSQAWQLNEQFF. CDR3 DNA sequence: TGTGCCAGCAGCCAAGCTTGGCAGCTCAATGAGCAGTTCTTC.

This chain joins TRBV19 and TRBJ2-1; 7 nucleotides agree with TRBD1. The junction had 6 bases not matched to a gene; V was cut back by 4 bases and J by 0 bases. This CDR3 is built from 16 residues. Germline loops: CDR1 LNHDA, CDR2 SQIVND (reference sequence). CDR3 protein: CASSTTGTASYNEQFF. CDR3 bases: TGTGCCAGTAGTACGACCGGGACAGCCTCCTACAATGAGCAGTTCTTC.

This clonotype has more than one count but fewer than ten. The gene calls are TRBV12-3 or TRBV12-4 and TRBJ2-1, with 7 bases that match TRBD2. After removal of 6 bases from V and 7 bases from J, the junction contained 12 bases not matched to a gene. The CDR3 sequence is 15 residues long. The CDR3 loop is CASRRKTSRGNEQFF. CDR3 nucleotides: TGTGCCAGCAGACGAAAGACTAGCCGGGGGAATGAGCAGTTCTTC.

The chain has TRBV9 and TRBJ2-6, with a tentative D call TRBD1 (6 bases). The CDR3 sequence is 16 residues long. Germline values: CDR1 SGDLS, CDR2 YYNGEE. The ends were cut back, 3 bases at V and 0 bases at J, with 10 bases in the middle. CDR3 protein: CASSEGVLSGANVLTF. For the CDR3, the DNA is TGTGCCAGCAGCGAGGGGGTGCTCTCTGGGGCCAACGTCCTGACTTTC.

Concerning this clonotype itself: The junction shows a germline mismatch at one end, possibly a read error. CDR3 coding DNA: TGTGCCAGCAGTGGAAGACAGGGGAGGAACACCTTATATTTT. It yields the protein CASSGRQGRNTLYF. V and J are TRBV2 and TRBJ1-3, with TRBD1 identical over 8 bases. Germline loops: CDR1 SNHLY, CDR2 FYNNEI. CDR3 length equals 14 residues.

V is TRBV6-2 or TRBV6-3 and J is TRBJ2-7; TRBD1 might be the D (5 bases). This CDR3 contains 15 residues. CDR1 and CDR2 from the germline V gene are MNHEY and SVGEGT. Trimming took off 4 bases at V and 1 base at J, with 14 bases between the two ends. In DNA form, the CDR3 reads TGTGCCAGCAGTTCTATTAAAGACAGTTCCTACGAGCAGTACTTC. The encoded protein is CASSSIKDSSYEQYF.

The chain has TRBV7-2 and TRBJ1-2; D may be TRBD1 (6 bases). Germline values: CDR1 SGHTA, CDR2 FQGNSA. The length of the CDR3 is 12 residues. Trimming removed 5 bases from V and 6 bases from J, with 10 bases in between. Here the CDR3 DNA reads TGTGCCAGCAGCCCGAACAGGGATGGCTACACCTTC. This translates into CASSPNRDGYTF.